Listed below are T cell receptor beta chains from one sample, sequenced in a study of cytomegalovirus exposure and HLA in healthy donors. Sequenced by immunoSEQ multiplex PCR; TCRdb stores in-frame clones only, minus some. The sample includes about 180,000 clones, almost 80% of them seen just once. Sequences were obtained from PBMCs. The receptors derive from a man aged 35 to 55 in good health and CMV-seropositive. Each CDR3 is given with its conserved first and last residue. Fields, in order: J gene, clone size, D gene, V gene, CDR3 DNA, CDR3 protein. D genes are given only for firm matches. Not all rows give a size; the values are once, few, many and, for expanded clones, a class.

TRBJ2-7,NA,TRBD2,TRBV28,TGTGCCAGCAGTGCCGACTGGCGGGGGTCCTACGAGCAGTACTTC,CASSADWRGSYEQYF
TRBJ2-1,NA,NA,TRBV30,TGTGCCTGGAGTCCCAGGGGTAATGAGCAGTTCTTC,CAWSPRGNEQFF
TRBJ2-7,few,NA,TRBV18,TGTGCCAGCTCACCAAATGCCCTAGCCGATAGCTCCTACGAGCAGTACTTC,CASSPNALADSSYEQYF
TRBJ2-7,NA,TRBD2,TRBV11-3,TGTGCCAGCAGCTTAGTTTTTAGCGGGTCCCTGGACTTC,CASSLVFSGSLDF
TRBJ1-5,NA,NA,TRBV6-1,TGTGCCAGCAGTGACAGGTGGGATCAGCCCCAGCATTTT,CASSDRWDQPQHF
TRBJ2-3,once,TRBD2,TRBV9,TGTGCCAGCAGCGAACTAGCGGTCACAGATACGCAGTATTTT,CASSELAVTDTQYF
TRBJ2-3,NA,TRBD2,TRBV6-5,TGTGCCACAAAACTGGGACTAGCAACAGATACGCAGTATTTT,CATKLGLATDTQYF
TRBJ1-1,NA,TRBD1,TRBV29-1,TGCAGCGTTGAAGGAGGGACAGGGTTTGAAGCTTTCTTT,CSVEGGTGFEAFF
TRBJ2-3,NA,TRBD2,TRBV5-1,TGCGCCAGCAGCACAGGGACTAGCGGGAGCACAGATACGCAGTATTTT,CASSTGTSGSTDTQYF
TRBJ1-1,few,NA,TRBV10-3,TGTGCCAGAAGGGAGGGGCCGAACACTGAAGCTTTCTTT,CARREGPNTEAFF
TRBJ2-1,NA,NA,TRBV14,TGTGCCAGCAGCATCCTAGCGACCGTCTACAATGAGCAGTTCTTC,CASSILATVYNEQFF
TRBJ2-7,NA,TRBD2,TRBV18,TGTGCCAGCTCACAATCCCTAGCGGGTTCCTACGAGCAGTACTTC,CASSQSLAGSYEQYF
TRBJ1-3,NA,NA,TRBV11-2,TGTGCCAGCAGCTTAAGTTCCGGGGATGGAAACACCATATATTTT,CASSLSSGDGNTIYF
TRBJ2-6,NA,TRBD2,TRBV29-1,TGCAGCGTTGCGCGGGGGGCCGGGGCCAACGGCCTGACTTTC,CSVARGAGANGLTF
TRBJ2-3,once,NA,TRBV5-8,TGTGCCAGCAGCTTGGCGTCAGTTACAGATACGCAGTATTTT,CASSLASVTDTQYF
TRBJ1-5,few,NA,TRBV15,TGTGCCACCAAGTACGGGGGGCTTAGGAGCAATCAGCCCCAGCATTTT,CATKYGGLRSNQPQHF
TRBJ2-6,NA,TRBD2,TRBV28,TGTGCCAGCAGTTTATGGGGGGGGACTGGGGCCAACGGCCTGACTTTC,CASSLWGGTGANGLTF
TRBJ1-4,NA,TRBD1,TRBV5-5,TGTGCCAGCAGCCGCGCGGGGACAGGGGATGAAAAACTGTTTTTT,CASSRAGTGDEKLFF
TRBJ2-7,NA,TRBD2,TRBV5-5,TGTGCCAGCAGCTTCGGCCTAGCGGGAGATCCCTACGAGCAGTACTTC,CASSFGLAGDPYEQYF
TRBJ2-2,once,TRBD2,TRBV6-5,TGTGCCAGCAGTTACTCGTCGGGGGGGAACACCGGGGAGCTGTTTTTT,CASSYSSGGNTGELFF
TRBJ1-3,few,TRBD1,TRBV15,TGTGCCACCAGCAGAATCGGACAGGGGGCTTCACTCTCTGGAAACACCATATATTTT,CATSRIGQGASLSGNTIYF
TRBJ1-5,NA,TRBD1,TRBV10-2,TGCGCCAGCAGTCCCGACAGGGGGCTGGATCAGCCCCAGCATTTT,CASSPDRGLDQPQHF
TRBJ2-7,NA,NA,TRBV7-8,TGTGCCAGCACTCGGCGGGGTGGCTACGAGCAGTACTTC,CASTRRGGYEQYF
TRBJ2-3,NA,NA,TRBV1,TGCACCAGCAGCCAAGATAAGACTGCTAGCACAGATACGCAGTATTTT,CTSSQDKTASTDTQYF